The clone carrying this T cell receptor beta chain was counted a few times. As yet, its antigen is unknown. Addition of a universal primer site occurred through template switching, and cDNA carried unique molecular identifiers. TCRdb fed the 5' RACE reads into MiXCR, producing one record per CDR3 protein. This sample has under 450,000 distinct CDR3 sequences, with less than 20% found just once. The data are from a study of identical twins. Study observations and caveats: The conclusions drew on cross-sectional statistical analysis instead of tracking the same donors.

The receptor comes from a man aged 45 to 65 in good health. The sequenced sample consisted of naive T cells sorted from blood.

CDR3 nucleotide sequence: TGCGCCAGCAGCTGGGACCGGGACAACCAAGAGACCCAGTACTTC. Its protein product is CASSWDRDNQETQYF. The chain couples TRBV5-1 to TRBJ2-5; TRBD1 might be the D (6 bases). Germline CDR1 reads SGHRS; CDR2 reads YFSETQ. The CDR3 extends over 15 amino acids. V was cut by 3 bases and J by 0 bases, with 12 bases left in between.